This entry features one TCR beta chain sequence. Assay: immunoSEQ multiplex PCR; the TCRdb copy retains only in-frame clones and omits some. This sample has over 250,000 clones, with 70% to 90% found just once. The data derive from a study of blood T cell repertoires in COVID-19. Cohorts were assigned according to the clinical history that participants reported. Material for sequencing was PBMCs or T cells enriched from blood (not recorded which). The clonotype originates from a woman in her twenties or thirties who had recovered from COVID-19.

The CDR3 here is CASSPGTSKETQYF. The CDR3 nucleotides read TGTGCCAGCAGTCCGGGGACTAGCAAAGAGACCCAGTACTTC. The J gene is TRBJ2-5, the V gene TRBV2; 9 bases line up with TRBD2. Germline loops: CDR1 SNHLY, CDR2 FYNNEI. After removal of 5 bases from V and 3 bases from J, the junction contained 4 bases not matched to a gene. The length of the CDR3 is 14 residues.